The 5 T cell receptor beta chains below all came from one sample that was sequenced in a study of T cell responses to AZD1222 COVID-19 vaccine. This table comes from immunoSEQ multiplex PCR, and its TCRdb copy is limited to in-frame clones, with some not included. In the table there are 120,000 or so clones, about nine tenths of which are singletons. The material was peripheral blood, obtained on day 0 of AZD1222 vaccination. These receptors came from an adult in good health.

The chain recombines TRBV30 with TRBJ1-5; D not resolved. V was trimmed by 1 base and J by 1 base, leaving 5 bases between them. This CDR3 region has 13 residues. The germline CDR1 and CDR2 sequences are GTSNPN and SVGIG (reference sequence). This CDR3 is CAWSEGSNQPQHF. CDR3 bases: TGTGCCTGGAGTGAGGGCAGCAATCAGCCCCAGCATTTT.

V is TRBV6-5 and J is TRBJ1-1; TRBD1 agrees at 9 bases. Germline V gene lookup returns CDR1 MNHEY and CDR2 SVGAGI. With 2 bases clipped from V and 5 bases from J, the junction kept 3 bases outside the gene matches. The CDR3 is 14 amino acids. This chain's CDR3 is CASSYDRGKTEAFF. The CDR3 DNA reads TGTGCCAGCAGTTACGACAGGGGGAAGACTGAAGCTTTCTTT.

DNA for the CDR3: TGTGCCACCAGTGATCCCCGACAGGGGGCTTTTGGGGAGCTGTTTTTT. Amino acid sequence: CATSDPRQGAFGELFF. The V and J genes are TRBV24-1 and TRBJ2-2, with 10 bases aligning to TRBD1. The trim removed 3 bases at V and 8 bases at J, leaving 8 bases unmatched. Germline V gives CDR1 KGHDR, CDR2 SFDVKD. This CDR3 contains 16 residues.

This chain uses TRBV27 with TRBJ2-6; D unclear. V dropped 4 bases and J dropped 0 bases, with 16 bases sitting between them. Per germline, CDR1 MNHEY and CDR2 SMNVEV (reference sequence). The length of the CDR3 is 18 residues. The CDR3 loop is CASSSKVAPFSGANVLTF. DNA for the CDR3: TGTGCCAGCAGTTCTAAGGTTGCGCCCTTCTCTGGGGCCAACGTCCTGACTTTC. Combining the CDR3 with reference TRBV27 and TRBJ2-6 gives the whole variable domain EAQVTQNPRYLITVTGKKLTVTCSQNMNHEYMSWYRQDPGLGLRQIYYSMNVEVTDKGDVPEGYKVSRKEKRNFPLILESPSPNQTSLYFCASSSKVAPFSGANVLTFGAGSRLTVL.

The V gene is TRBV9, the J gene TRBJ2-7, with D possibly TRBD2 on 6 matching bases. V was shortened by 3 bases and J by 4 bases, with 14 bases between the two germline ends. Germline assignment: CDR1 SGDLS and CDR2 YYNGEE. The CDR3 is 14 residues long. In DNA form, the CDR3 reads TGTGCCAGCAGCGAGTCGGGAGCGCATTACGAGCAGTACTTC. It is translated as CASSESGAHYEQYF.